The clone carrying this T cell receptor beta chain was seen many times. The target antigen is unknown. The CDR3 covers 15 residues. Trimming left V 3 bases short and J 5 bases short, with 16 bases between. Germline V gene data show CDR1 as MNHNY and CDR2 as SVGAGI (reference sequence). Thyroid surgery was performed in patients who had received no treatment beforehand. These data belong to a study of metastatic and nonmetastatic thyroid tumors. Study background: The study looked at repertoires side by side in blood and in tumor or nodule tissue from malignant and benign thyroid patients. Study-level points and caveats: A significant increase in TCR beta diversity was reportedly seen in malignant thyroid tumors relative to benign nodules, in blood and tumor.

As originally analysed: Clinicopathological groups differed in CDR3, with these differences serving to build a distant-metastasis classifier for papillary thyroid cancer. MiXCR was used by TCRdb to re-call the PCR reads. It is TCRdb's table, rather than the study itself, that gives the V and J calls and clone size. Of tens of thousands of clones in the sample, around a fifth were seen once. This clonotype was obtained from a male donor with papillary thyroid cancer or a benign thyroid nodule (not recorded which). Some clones in this sample may be carry-over from other donors' samples. The chain has TRBV6-6 and TRBJ1-1, with D tentatively TRBD1 (6 bases). The sample was blood. CDR3 amino acids: CASSYTPGDGTEAFF. For the CDR3, the DNA is TGTGCCAGCAGTTATACCCCAGGGGATGGGACTGAAGCTTTCTTT.